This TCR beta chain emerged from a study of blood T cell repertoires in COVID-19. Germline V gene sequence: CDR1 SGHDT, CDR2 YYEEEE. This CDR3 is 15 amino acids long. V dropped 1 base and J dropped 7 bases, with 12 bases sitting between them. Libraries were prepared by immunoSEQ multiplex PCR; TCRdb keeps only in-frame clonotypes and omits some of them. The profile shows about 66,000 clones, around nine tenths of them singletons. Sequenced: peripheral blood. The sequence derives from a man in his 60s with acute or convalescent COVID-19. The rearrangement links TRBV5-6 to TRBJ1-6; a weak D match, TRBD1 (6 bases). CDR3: CASSLTGLGNSPLHF. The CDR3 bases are TGTGCCAGCAGCTTGACAGGGTTGGGGAATTCACCCCTCCACTTT.